This T cell receptor beta chain derives from a study of cytomegalovirus exposure and HLA in healthy donors. Points from the study as a whole: That first-cohort TCR clusters tended to co-occur in the 95 to 150 validation repertoires was found in a later analysis. Most TCR sequences were uncommon, yet certain public TCRs appeared in many donors. Altogether, around 160 TCR beta chains were recorded as cytomegalovirus-associated.

Profiled with immunoSEQ multiplex PCR; TCRdb holds only in-frame clones, not every one. This sample has 140,000 or so clones, with 80% to 90% found just once. This clone has only a few counts. Its target is not known. Separate from the 666-subject first cohort was the approximately 120-subject validation cohort, to which the donors belonged. Germline V gene sequence: CDR1 SGHRS, CDR2 YFSETQ. The CDR3 consists of 14 residues. The V and J ends lost 4 bases and 5 bases respectively, with 15 bases between them. The genes are TRBV5-1 and TRBJ2-5; unclear D gene. The sequence derives from a woman between 25 and 40 years old in good health and CMV-seropositive. The sample consisted of PBMCs. CDR3: CASSSVPPRETQYF. The CDR3 bases are TGCGCCAGCAGCAGCGTGCCCCCACGGGAGACCCAGTACTTC.